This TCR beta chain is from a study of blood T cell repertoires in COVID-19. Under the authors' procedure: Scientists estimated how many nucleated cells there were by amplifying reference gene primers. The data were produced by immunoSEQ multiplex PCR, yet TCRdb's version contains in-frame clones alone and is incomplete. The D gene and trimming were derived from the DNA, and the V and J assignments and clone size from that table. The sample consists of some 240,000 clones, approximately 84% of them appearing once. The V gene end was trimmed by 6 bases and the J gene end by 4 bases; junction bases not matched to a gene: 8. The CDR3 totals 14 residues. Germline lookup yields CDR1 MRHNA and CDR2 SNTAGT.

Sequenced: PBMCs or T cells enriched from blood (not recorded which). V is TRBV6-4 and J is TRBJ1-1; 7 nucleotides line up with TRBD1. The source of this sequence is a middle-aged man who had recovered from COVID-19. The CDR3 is CASSEQGWSTEAFF. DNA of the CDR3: TGTGCCAGCAGCGAACAGGGGTGGAGCACTGAAGCTTTCTTT.